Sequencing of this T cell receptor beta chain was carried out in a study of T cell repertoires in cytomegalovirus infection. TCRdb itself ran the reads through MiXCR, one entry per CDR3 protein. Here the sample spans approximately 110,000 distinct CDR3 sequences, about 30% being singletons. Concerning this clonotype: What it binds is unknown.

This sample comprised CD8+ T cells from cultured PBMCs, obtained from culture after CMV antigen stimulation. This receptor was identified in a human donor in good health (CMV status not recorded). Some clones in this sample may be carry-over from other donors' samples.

CDR3: CASSLTRQGLEAFF. CDR3 sequence (DNA): TGTGCCAGCAGTCTTACGCGACAGGGGCTTGAAGCTTTCTTT. This sequence joins TRBV27 and TRBJ1-1; the match to TRBD1 covers 8 bases. The CDR3 contains 14 residues. With 5 bases clipped from V and 7 bases from J, the junction kept 9 bases outside the gene matches. CDR1 and CDR2 from the germline V gene are MNHEY and SMNVEV (reference sequence).